Following are 24 T cell receptor beta chains from one sample sequenced in a study of blood T cell dynamics during melanoma immunotherapy. Time point meaning: pre-treatment baseline. Some clones are missing from TCRdb's copy, which holds only in-frame ones; the method was immunoSEQ multiplex PCR. The sample holds 9,700 or so clones, 70% to 90% seen once. Source: blood, taken from a patient treated with checkpoint blockade. These TCRs come from a human donor with melanoma.

This rearrangement joins TRBV15 to TRBJ2-2; TRBD2 aligns across 9 bases. V lost 9 bases and J lost 6; bases outside the gene matches: 17. Germline V gene sequence: CDR1 LNHNV, CDR2 YYDKDF (reference sequence). The length of the CDR3 is 17 residues. The CDR3 sequence is CATGWGGGRAGAGELFF. Written as DNA, the CDR3 is TGTGCCACTGGGTGGGGTGGCGGGAGGGCCGGAGCCGGGGAGCTGTTTTTT.

The chain couples TRBV5-1 to TRBJ2-5; tentatively, D is TRBD2 (6 bases). The CDR3 loop spans 18 amino acids. Per the germline V gene, CDR1 is SGHRS and CDR2 is YFSETQ. Deletions cut 0 bases from V and 0 bases from J, with 18 bases between. Here the CDR3 DNA reads TGCGCCAGCAGCTTGGCCCCCCTGGGGCGGGGAAACCAAGAGACCCAGTACTTC. Encoded protein: CASSLAPLGRGNQETQYF.

V is TRBV19 and J is TRBJ2-7; 8 positions agree with TRBD1. This CDR3 comprises 14 residues. V gave up 2 bases and J gave up 6 bases; unmatched junction bases: 6. Germline loops: CDR1 LNHDA, CDR2 SQIVND (reference sequence). The CDR3 nucleotides are TGTGCCAGTAGTATACAGGGGGCTTTGGGCGAGCAGTACTTC. Translation gives CASSIQGALGEQYF. Supplemented by reference TRBV19 and TRBJ2-7, the full variable domain reads DGGITQSPKYLFRKEGQNVTLSCEQNLNHDAMYWYRQDPGQGLRLIYYSQIVNDFQKGDIAEGYSVSREKKESFPLTVTSAQKNPTAFYLCASSIQGALGEQYFGPGTRLTVT.

This clone was found once. The chain is built from TRBV5-1 and TRBJ2-7, with no clear D. V lost 0 bases, J lost 2 bases, and 9 bases lay in between. The CDR3 contains 14 residues. CDR1 and CDR2 from the germline V gene are SGHRS and YFSETQ. This chain's CDR3 is CASSLAWGAYEQYF. DNA of the CDR3: TGCGCCAGCAGCTTGGCCTGGGGTGCCTACGAGCAGTACTTC.

This chain uses TRBV4-2 with TRBJ2-7, with TRBD2 identical over 8 bases. Germline CDR1 reads LGHNA; CDR2 reads YNFKEQ. After removal of 0 bases from V and 3 bases from J, the junction contained 16 bases not matched to a gene. The CDR3 totals 19 residues. CDR3: CASSQEMSVAGAGGYEQYF. For the CDR3, the DNA is TGTGCCAGCAGCCAAGAAATGAGCGTGGCTGGGGCGGGGGGCTACGAGCAGTACTTC.

The chain employs TRBV10-3 and TRBJ2-3, with TRBD2 matching 10 bases. The V and J ends lost 3 bases and 1 base, in that order; junction bases with no gene match: 4. The CDR3 consists of 16 residues. Germline CDR1 reads ENHRY; CDR2 reads SYGVKD. The CDR3: CAISDHGTSGTDTQYF. The CDR3 nucleotides are TGTGCCATCAGTGACCATGGGACTAGCGGCACAGATACGCAGTATTTT.

The chain joins TRBV4-2 to TRBJ2-7, with 10 bases aligning to TRBD2. The V gene end was trimmed by 4 bases and the J gene end by 5 bases; junction bases not matched to a gene: 8. The CDR3 sequence is 15 residues long. Per germline, CDR1 LGHNA and CDR2 YNFKEQ. The CDR3 DNA reads TGTGCCAGCAGCCCCAAAGCGGGAGGGCGGGACGAGCAGTACTTC. Protein product: CASSPKAGGRDEQYF.

This clone appeared once. V gene TRBV5-5 combines with J gene TRBJ2-5; 14 nucleotides match TRBD2. Per germline, CDR1 SGHKS and CDR2 YYEKEE (reference sequence). With 4 bases clipped from V and 5 bases from J, the junction kept 10 bases outside the gene matches. The CDR3 consists of 17 residues. The CDR3: CASSLGTSGSSGETQYF. In DNA form, the CDR3 reads TGTGCCAGCAGCCTGGGGACTAGCGGGAGTTCGGGTGAGACCCAGTACTTC.

The chain uses TRBV4-2 and TRBJ1-2; no reliable D call. Trimming cost V 0 bases and J 4 bases, with 18 bases left between them. The CDR3 consists of 17 residues. Germline CDR1 and CDR2: LGHNA and YNFKEQ. The CDR3 loop is CASSQDQRAVEGYGYTF. As DNA, the CDR3 is TGTGCCAGCAGCCAAGATCAACGAGCAGTAGAGGGCTATGGCTACACCTTC.

The chain combines TRBV6-5 with TRBJ1-2; maybe TRBD1 (6 bases). This CDR3 region has 14 residues. CDR1 is MNHEY, CDR2 SVGAGI, per germline. The V and J ends lost 0 bases and 7 bases respectively, with 12 bases between them. The CDR3 bases are TGTGCCAGCAGTTACTCTAGGGGGTTGGGTGGCTACACCTTC. Translated: CASSYSRGLGGYTF.

The chain recombines TRBV6-5 with TRBJ2-7, with D possibly being TRBD1 (5 bases). The V gene lost 6 bases and the J gene lost 2 bases, with 11 bases spanning the gap. The CDR3 spans 13 residues. Germline V CDR1 and CDR2: MNHEY, SVGAGI. The CDR3 here is CASRPQGPYEQYF. The CDR3 bases are TGTGCCAGCAGACCCCAGGGCCCCTACGAGCAGTACTTC.

J is TRBJ2-5 and V is TRBV4-1; 7 bases match TRBD1. Germline V gene data show CDR1 as MGHRA and CDR2 as YSYEKL. The CDR3 consists of 13 residues. J gave up 5 bases and V 4 bases, and 4 bases lay outside the gene matches. This CDR3 is CASSPGQAETQYF. The CDR3 DNA reads as TGCGCCAGCAGCCCCGGACAGGCCGAGACCCAGTACTTC.

The chain couples TRBV11-2 to TRBJ1-2; 10 nucleotides align to TRBD1. CDR3 length equals 15 residues. The germline CDR1 and CDR2 sequences are SGHAT and FQNNGV. V was clipped by 5 bases and J by 6 bases; unmatched bases: 9. This CDR3 is CASSTTGTGVDGYTF. DNA of the CDR3: TGTGCCAGCAGCACCACCGGGACAGGGGTGGATGGCTACACCTTC.

The chain combines TRBV19 with TRBJ2-5, with 10 positions matching TRBD2. This CDR3 comprises 14 residues. V lost 6 bases and J lost 4; bases outside the gene matches: 5. Germline values: CDR1 LNHDA, CDR2 SQIVND (reference sequence). CDR3: CASSGGLAAETQYF. CDR3 coding DNA: TGTGCCAGTAGCGGTGGACTAGCGGCAGAGACCCAGTACTTC.

This clone was counted a single time. The chain links TRBV7-1 to TRBJ1-1; 7 positions match TRBD1. TRBV7-1 is an open reading frame whose function is uncertain. V trimming: 5 bases; J trimming: 4 bases; junction bases outside the gene matches: 4. The CDR3 contains 13 residues. CDR3 in amino acids: CASSPRQGTEAFF. The CDR3 DNA is TGTGCCAGCAGCCCCCGACAGGGCACTGAAGCTTTCTTT.

V and J are TRBV5-4 and TRBJ2-7; D possibly corresponds to TRBD2 (6 bases). Germline values: CDR1 SGHNT, CDR2 YYREEE (reference sequence). The ends were cut back, 4 bases at V and 5 bases at J, with 13 bases in the middle. This CDR3 comprises 13 residues. This CDR3 is CASSTGGLDEQYF. In DNA, the CDR3 is TGTGCCAGCAGCACTGGAGGGCTCGACGAGCAGTACTTC.

Here the CDR3 reads CASSLRTALLTDTQYF. DNA of the CDR3: TGTGCCAGCAGCTTACGGACAGCACTTCTAACAGATACGCAGTATTTT. The V gene is TRBV7-8, the J gene TRBJ2-3; D may be TRBD1 (6 bases). The germline V gene has CDR1 SGHVS and CDR2 FQNEAQ. V lost 2 bases to trimming and J lost 3 bases, with 15 bases between them. This CDR3 has 16 residues.

V and J are TRBV11-2 and TRBJ2-7; 8 bases fit TRBD2. Germline values: CDR1 SGHAT, CDR2 FQNNGV. CDR3 length: 16 amino acids. The V and J ends lost 4 bases and 2 bases, in that order; junction bases with no gene match: 10. CDR3 bases: TGTGCCAGCAGCTCCCCAGGCGGGAGGCCTCCCTACGAGCAGTACTTC. Translated, it gives CASSSPGGRPPYEQYF.

V is TRBV5-1 and J is TRBJ2-7; D is possibly TRBD2 (6 bases). V shed 4 bases and J shed 0 bases, with 20 bases lying between them. This CDR3 region has 17 residues. The germline V gene has CDR1 SGHRS and CDR2 YFSETQ. The CDR3, as DNA: TGCGCCAGCAGCCCTAAGAGGGGCGGGAACCCCTCCTACGAGCAGTACTTC. Its translation is CASSPKRGGNPSYEQYF.

This chain links TRBV21-1 with TRBJ2-3; the D call in the table, TRBD2, was not verified against the DNA. TRBV21-1 is a pseudogene segment. The CDR3 totals 19 residues. This CDR3 is CASSKEAPFGGSGTDTQYF. CDR3 nucleotides: TGTGCCAGCAGCAAAGAAGCCCCCTTCGGCGGGAGTGGCACAGATACGCAGTATTTT.

V and J are TRBV13 and TRBJ2-7; 7 bases agree with TRBD1. Germline V gives CDR1 PRHDT, CDR2 FYEKMQ (reference sequence). J was trimmed by 3 bases and V by 4 bases; bases with no gene match: 12. The CDR3 runs 16 residues. The CDR3, as DNA: TGTGCCAGCAGCTCACAGGGGTTATCTTTTGGCTACGAGCAGTACTTC. Translated, it gives CASSSQGLSFGYEQYF.

The chain carries TRBV5-1 and TRBJ2-5; 15 bases align to TRBD2. The junction had 5 bases not matched to a gene; V was cut back by 0 bases and J by 2 bases. The CDR3 is 18 residues long. Germline CDR1 reads SGHRS; CDR2 reads YFSETQ. The CDR3 DNA reads TGCGCCAGCAGCTTGGGAGGACTAGCGGGAGGGCCTCAAGAGACCCAGTACTTC. Translation: CASSLGGLAGGPQETQYF.

J is TRBJ2-7 and V is TRBV2; D is perhaps TRBD1 (6 bases). Germline V gene sequence: CDR1 SNHLY, CDR2 FYNNEI. Trimming removed 8 bases from V and 3 bases from J, with 17 bases in between. The CDR3 length is 14 residues. CDR3 nucleotides: TGTGCCAGCTCGGAACAGGGTTTAGGCTACGAGCAGTACTTC. Translated: CASSEQGLGYEQYF.

The rearrangement links TRBV5-1 to TRBJ2-7; 12 bases fit TRBD2. The CDR3 runs 18 residues. V shed 0 bases and J 1 base; nucleotides not matched to a gene: 8. Per germline, CDR1 SGHRS and CDR2 YFSETQ. In DNA, the CDR3 is TGCGCCAGCAGCTTGGTGACTAGCGGGAGCGCCGGTTCCTACGAGCAGTACTTC. Amino acid sequence: CASSLVTSGSAGSYEQYF.